A selection of T cell receptor beta chains follows, all from one sample in a study of blood T cell repertoires in COVID-19. Measured with immunoSEQ multiplex PCR; TCRdb has only the in-frame clones, and not every one. The sample lists under 450,000 clones, about 87% occurring once. Sequencing was carried out using PBMCs or T cells enriched from blood (not recorded which). The receptors come from a man aged 30 to 45 who had recovered from COVID-19. CDR3s include the opening cysteine and the closing phenylalanine or tryptophan. A D gene is named only where the DNA matches it firmly. The size entry is marked missing in some rows and otherwise reads once, few, many or a size class.

j_call: TRBJ2-2
clone_size: .
d_call: .
v_call: TRBV11-2
cdr3_aa: CASSLDRSSSATGELFF
cdr3_nt: TGTGCCAGCAGCTTAGATCGGTCTAGTTCGGCCACCGGGGAGCTGTTTTTT

j_call: TRBJ2-7
clone_size: .
d_call: TRBD1
v_call: TRBV7-2
cdr3_aa: CASSLDQPGGGGEQYF
cdr3_nt: TGTGCCAGCAGCTTAGACCAGCCAGGGGGCGGTGGCGAGCAGTACTTC

j_call: TRBJ2-7
clone_size: .
d_call: .
v_call: TRBV29-1
cdr3_aa: CSVEVLYEQYF
cdr3_nt: TGCAGCGTTGAAGTCTTGTACGAGCAGTACTTC

j_call: TRBJ2-2
clone_size: once
d_call: TRBD1
v_call: TRBV19
cdr3_aa: CASRTGGKVGELFF
cdr3_nt: TGTGCCAGTAGAACAGGGGGCAAGGTCGGGGAGCTGTTTTTT

j_call: TRBJ1-3
clone_size: few
d_call: TRBD1
v_call: TRBV7-9
cdr3_aa: CASDGQGAGGNTIYF
cdr3_nt: TGTGCGTCTGATGGACAGGGGGCAGGAGGAAACACCATATATTTT

j_call: TRBJ2-2
clone_size: once
d_call: .
v_call: TRBV5-1
cdr3_aa: CASSLGLQAPGRNTGELFF
cdr3_nt: TGCGCCAGCAGCTTGGGCTTACAGGCCCCTGGTCGTAACACCGGGGAGCTGTTTTTT

j_call: TRBJ1-5
clone_size: .
d_call: .
v_call: TRBV7-2
cdr3_aa: CASSSYASNQPQHF
cdr3_nt: TGTGCCAGCAGCTCCTATGCTAGCAATCAGCCCCAGCATTTT

j_call: TRBJ2-7
clone_size: .
d_call: .
v_call: TRBV2
cdr3_aa: CASRAGSKEQYF
cdr3_nt: TGTGCCAGCAGGGCAGGGTCTAAGGAGCAGTACTTC

j_call: TRBJ2-1
clone_size: .
d_call: .
v_call: TRBV6-5
cdr3_aa: CASSMYEMNEQFF
cdr3_nt: TGTGCCAGCAGTATGTACGAGATGAATGAGCAGTTCTTC

j_call: TRBJ1-1
clone_size: .
d_call: TRBD1
v_call: TRBV7-9
cdr3_aa: CASSPTDRAGTEAFF
cdr3_nt: TGTGCCAGCAGCCCCACAGACAGGGCCGGTACTGAAGCTTTCTTT

j_call: TRBJ1-2
clone_size: .
d_call: TRBD1
v_call: TRBV13
cdr3_aa: CASTGYSEDRGDFNYGYTF
cdr3_nt: TGTGCCAGCACTGGATACTCCGAGGACAGGGGGGACTTTAACTATGGCTACACCTTC

j_call: TRBJ1-5
clone_size: once
d_call: .
v_call: TRBV19
cdr3_aa: CASTPGTYSNQPQHF
cdr3_nt: TGTGCCAGTACCCCGGGGACTTATAGCAATCAGCCCCAGCATTTT

j_call: TRBJ2-3
clone_size: once
d_call: TRBD2
v_call: TRBV7-2
cdr3_aa: CASSLGGTRRYTDTQYF
cdr3_nt: TGTGCCAGCAGCTTAGGGGGGACTAGGCGGTACACAGATACGCAGTATTTT

j_call: TRBJ1-1
clone_size: .
d_call: .
v_call: TRBV19
cdr3_aa: CASSVPGGRGTEAFF
cdr3_nt: TGTGCCAGTAGTGTACCCGGGGGGCGCGGAACTGAAGCTTTCTTT

j_call: TRBJ2-7
clone_size: .
d_call: .
v_call: TRBV6-5
cdr3_aa: CASGPGRYEQYF
cdr3_nt: TGTGCCAGCGGCCCGGGGAGGTACGAGCAGTACTTC

j_call: TRBJ1-1
clone_size: .
d_call: .
v_call: TRBV9
cdr3_aa: CASSEHPETEAFF
cdr3_nt: TGTGCCAGCAGCGAACACCCGGAGACTGAAGCTTTCTTT

j_call: TRBJ2-7
clone_size: .
d_call: TRBD1
v_call: TRBV7-2
cdr3_aa: CASSFNPRDRSSYEQYF
cdr3_nt: TGTGCCAGCAGCTTTAACCCGCGGGACAGGTCGTCATACGAGCAGTACTTC

j_call: TRBJ2-7
clone_size: .
d_call: .
v_call: TRBV13
cdr3_aa: CASSRRGEQYF
cdr3_nt: TGTGCCAGCAGCAGGCGGGGAGAGCAGTACTTC

j_call: TRBJ2-2
clone_size: .
d_call: .
v_call: TRBV13
cdr3_aa: CASSTSTGELFF
cdr3_nt: TGTGCCAGCAGCACTTCCACCGGGGAGCTGTTTTTT

j_call: TRBJ1-3
clone_size: once
d_call: TRBD1
v_call: TRBV5-1
cdr3_aa: CASTLEGAKGNTIYF
cdr3_nt: TGCGCCAGCACCCTTGAGGGGGCTAAGGGAAACACCATATATTTT

j_call: TRBJ2-7
clone_size: many
d_call: .
v_call: TRBV6-2/TRBV6-3
cdr3_aa: CASSEPAVYEQYF
cdr3_nt: TGTGCCAGCAGCGAACCCGCAGTCTACGAGCAGTACTTC

j_call: TRBJ1-2
clone_size: few
d_call: .
v_call: TRBV29-1
cdr3_aa: CSVERDGSIHTF
cdr3_nt: TGCAGCGTTGAGCGGGACGGATCAATCCACACCTTC

j_call: TRBJ1-1
clone_size: .
d_call: .
v_call: TRBV19
cdr3_aa: CASSVKVRMNTEAFF
cdr3_nt: TGTGCCAGTAGTGTAAAAGTCAGGATGAACACTGAAGCTTTCTTT

j_call: TRBJ1-2
clone_size: .
d_call: .
v_call: TRBV6-2/TRBV6-3
cdr3_aa: CASSYGQGNYTF
cdr3_nt: TGTGCCAGCAGTTACGGTCAGGGGAACTACACCTTC

j_call: TRBJ2-7
clone_size: .
d_call: TRBD1
v_call: TRBV19
cdr3_aa: CASSGTGVGEQYF
cdr3_nt: TGTGCCAGTAGTGGGACAGGGGTAGGGGAGCAGTACTTC

j_call: TRBJ1-4
clone_size: once
d_call: .
v_call: TRBV11-2
cdr3_aa: CASSFEFPGANEKLFF
cdr3_nt: TGTGCCAGCAGCTTCGAATTCCCGGGAGCTAATGAAAAACTGTTTTTT

j_call: TRBJ1-1
clone_size: .
d_call: .
v_call: TRBV25-1
cdr3_aa: CASSDVGGRGAEAFF
cdr3_nt: TGTGCCAGCAGTGATGTCGGGGGGCGAGGCGCTGAAGCTTTCTTT

j_call: TRBJ2-5
clone_size: .
d_call: .
v_call: TRBV7-9
cdr3_aa: CASSFADFQETQYF
cdr3_nt: TGTGCCAGCAGCTTTGCGGACTTCCAAGAGACCCAGTACTTC

j_call: TRBJ2-7
clone_size: .
d_call: TRBD2
v_call: TRBV4-1
cdr3_aa: CASGTGGSYEQYF
cdr3_nt: TGCGCCAGCGGAACGGGGGGGTCCTACGAGCAGTACTTC

j_call: TRBJ1-1
clone_size: .
d_call: .
v_call: TRBV2
cdr3_aa: CASSETGFENTEAFF
cdr3_nt: TGTGCCAGCAGTGAGACAGGCTTCGAGAACACTGAAGCTTTCTTT

j_call: TRBJ2-6
clone_size: .
d_call: .
v_call: TRBV6-5
cdr3_aa: CASSYSRVGANVLTF
cdr3_nt: TGTGCCAGCAGTTACTCCCGGGTCGGGGCCAACGTCCTGACTTTC

j_call: TRBJ1-1
clone_size: .
d_call: TRBD1
v_call: TRBV29-1
cdr3_aa: CSVANSMTGSKLNTEAFF
cdr3_nt: TGCAGCGTTGCAAACTCCATGACAGGGAGTAAATTGAACACTGAAGCTTTCTTT

j_call: TRBJ2-1
clone_size: .
d_call: .
v_call: TRBV12-3/TRBV12-4
cdr3_aa: CASSLLTGNEQFF
cdr3_nt: TGTGCCAGCAGTTTACTGACGGGCAATGAGCAGTTCTTC

j_call: TRBJ1-2
clone_size: few
d_call: .
v_call: TRBV4-3
cdr3_aa: CASRDLGGADGYTF
cdr3_nt: TGCGCCAGCAGGGATCTCGGAGGGGCGGATGGCTACACCTTC

j_call: TRBJ2-7
clone_size: .
d_call: TRBD1
v_call: TRBV6-5
cdr3_aa: CASSYGTGTGGYEQYF
cdr3_nt: TGTGCCAGCAGTTACGGAACCGGGACAGGGGGCTACGAGCAGTACTTC

j_call: TRBJ2-5
clone_size: .
d_call: TRBD1
v_call: TRBV11-2
cdr3_aa: CASSLGTGIETQYF
cdr3_nt: TGTGCCAGCAGCTTAGGGACAGGGATCGAGACCCAGTACTTC

j_call: TRBJ2-1
clone_size: .
d_call: .
v_call: TRBV12-5
cdr3_aa: CASGSGQRSNEQFF
cdr3_nt: TGTGCTAGTGGTTCGGGACAAAGGTCAAATGAGCAGTTCTTC

j_call: TRBJ2-7
clone_size: .
d_call: TRBD2
v_call: TRBV11-1
cdr3_aa: CASSLALAGSTYEQYF
cdr3_nt: TGTGCCAGCAGCTTAGCCTTAGCGGGATCTACCTACGAGCAGTACTTC

j_call: TRBJ2-3
clone_size: once
d_call: .
v_call: TRBV27
cdr3_aa: CASSLGAGFSTDTQYF
cdr3_nt: TGTGCCAGCAGTTTAGGGGCGGGGTTTTCCACAGATACGCAGTATTTT

j_call: TRBJ1-1
clone_size: once
d_call: .
v_call: TRBV6-2/TRBV6-3
cdr3_aa: CASSYSTSNTEAFF
cdr3_nt: TGTGCCAGCAGTTACTCGACAAGTAACACTGAAGCTTTCTTT

j_call: TRBJ1-4
clone_size: once
d_call: .
v_call: TRBV10-3
cdr3_aa: CAISEWGLNEKLFF
cdr3_nt: TGTGCCATCAGTGAATGGGGGCTTAATGAAAAACTGTTTTTT

j_call: TRBJ1-5
clone_size: .
d_call: .
v_call: TRBV15
cdr3_aa: CATSRDRGLVQPQHF
cdr3_nt: TGTGCCACCAGCAGAGATCGAGGTCTAGTTCAGCCCCAGCATTTT

j_call: TRBJ2-1
clone_size: .
d_call: TRBD2
v_call: TRBV7-6
cdr3_aa: CASSLGGGAYNEQFF
cdr3_nt: TGTGCCAGCAGCTTAGGCGGGGGGGCCTACAATGAGCAGTTCTTC

j_call: TRBJ1-5
clone_size: .
d_call: .
v_call: TRBV27
cdr3_aa: CASSPPLYSNQPQHF
cdr3_nt: TGTGCCAGCAGTCCCCCCCTCTATAGCAATCAGCCCCAGCATTTT

j_call: TRBJ1-3
clone_size: .
d_call: .
v_call: TRBV10-3
cdr3_aa: CAGTTGNTIYF
cdr3_nt: TGTGCCGGAACTACCGGAAACACCATATATTTT

j_call: TRBJ2-3
clone_size: .
d_call: TRBD1
v_call: TRBV5-1
cdr3_aa: CASSNGTGTTDTQYF
cdr3_nt: TGCGCCAGCAGCAACGGGACAGGCACCACAGATACGCAGTATTTT

j_call: TRBJ2-1
clone_size: .
d_call: .
v_call: TRBV2
cdr3_aa: CANRGKVDEQFF
cdr3_nt: TGTGCCAACCGGGGGAAGGTTGATGAGCAGTTCTTC

j_call: TRBJ1-5
clone_size: .
d_call: .
v_call: TRBV10-1
cdr3_aa: CASSPGSNQPQHF
cdr3_nt: TGCGCCAGCAGTCCAGGCAGCAATCAGCCCCAGCATTTT